These 26 T cell receptor beta chains came from one sample sequenced in a study of spatial heterogeneity in lung cancer (dated by TCRdb to between 2019 and 2020). This sample's time point label indicates: sample taken at primary tumor resection. TCR sequencing used whole RNA extracted from tumor and nontumor lung tissue, or from cryopreserved PBMC samples, without cell sorting. To prepare the library, 5' RACE was applied. The sequencing machine was a NextSeq 500. Using fastp at Q25 and MiXCR, TCRdb reprocessed the public reads and kept productive beta chains. Here each entry gathers all rows of one CDR3 protein and keeps the most common genes and DNA. This sample lists approximately 52,000 distinct CDR3 sequences; roughly 7% were detected once. The top ten clones comprise approximately 2.6% of the sample. Sample: PBMCs, taken at surgery. These receptors originate from a female donor with early-stage non-small cell lung cancer.

This clonotype was observed at least ten times. J is TRBJ1-2 and V is TRBV5-1, with D uncertain. Germline CDR1 reads SGHRS; CDR2 reads YFSETQ. Trimming pared 0 bases from V and 2 bases from J, leaving 8 bases between. The CDR3 is 14 residues long. The CDR3: CASSLVQGNYGYTF. CDR3 nucleotide sequence: TGCGCCAGCAGCTTGGTACAAGGAAACTATGGCTACACCTTC.

This clonotype was observed a few times. The J gene is TRBJ1-2, the V gene TRBV3-1; 7 positions match TRBD1. This CDR3 is built from 15 residues. J lost 3 bases, V lost 6 bases, and 10 bases had no gene match. CDR1 and CDR2 from the germline V gene are LGHDT and YNNKEL (reference sequence). CDR3 protein: CASRPTGTRDYGYTF. CDR3 DNA: TGTGCCAGCAGGCCGACAGGGACAAGAGACTATGGCTACACCTTC.

This clonotype has just a few counts. V usage is TRBV30 and J usage is TRBJ1-1; the match to TRBD1 covers 7 bases. J gave up 5 bases and V 2 bases, and 5 bases lay outside the gene matches. The CDR3 is made up of 13 amino acids. Germline V gene lookup returns CDR1 GTSNPN and CDR2 SVGIG (reference sequence). DNA for the CDR3: TGTGCCTGGAGTCCGACAGGGTGGACTGAAGCTTTCTTT. It is translated as CAWSPTGWTEAFF.

This clonotype was seen ten or more times. The rearrangement joins TRBV20-1 to TRBJ2-7, with 11 bases matching TRBD2. The germline V gene has CDR1 DFQATT and CDR2 SNEGSKA (reference sequence). CDR3 length equals 14 residues. The trim removed 5 bases at V and 3 bases at J, leaving 6 bases unmatched. CDR3 protein: CSAERLAGGYEQYF. The DNA of the CDR3 is TGCAGTGCTGAGAGGCTAGCGGGGGGCTACGAGCAGTACTTC.

There are many counts of this clonotype. This chain connects TRBV11-3 to TRBJ2-1; D tentatively reads TRBD1 or TRBD2 (5 bases each). V lost 5 bases to trimming and J lost 8 bases, with 13 bases between them. CDR1 is SGHNT and CDR2 is YENEEA in the germline V gene. This CDR3 contains 13 residues. CDR3: CASSLRWGYEQFF. CDR3 sequence (DNA): TGTGCCAGCAGCCTCCGCTGGGGGTATGAGCAGTTCTTC.

Ten or more counts support this clonotype. The chain links TRBV11-1 to TRBJ2-2; D is unresolved. V was pared by 8 bases and J by 0 bases, with 10 bases between. This CDR3 spans 14 amino acids. Germline V gives CDR1 SGHAT, CDR2 FQDESV (reference sequence). The CDR3 is CASQRLANTGELFF. CDR3 sequence (DNA): TGTGCCAGCCAAAGGTTAGCGAACACCGGGGAGCTGTTTTTT.

This clonotype was found many times. This chain uses TRBV7-2 with TRBJ2-7; 13 bases map to TRBD2. Germline lookup yields CDR1 SGHTA and CDR2 FQGNSA. The V gene end was trimmed by 3 bases and the J gene end by 2 bases; junction bases not matched to a gene: 4. This CDR3 spans 16 amino acids. DNA of the CDR3: TGTGCCAGCAGCTTTAGAACTAGCGGGGGGGCCTACGAGCAGTACTTC. This codes for CASSFRTSGGAYEQYF.

This clonotype was found many times. The chain recombines TRBV9 with TRBJ2-5; D remains ambiguous. Germline V lookup: CDR1 SGDLS, CDR2 YYNGEE. Trimming shortened V by 0 bases and J by 1 base, and 13 bases separated the two germline ends. This CDR3 spans 16 amino acids. As DNA, the CDR3 is TGTGCCAGCAGCGTAGGGTTCAAACCGGCCCAAGAGACCCAGTACTTC. This sequence encodes CASSVGFKPAQETQYF.

A few counts support this clonotype. Germline and junction disagree at one end, which may indicate a read error. The chain joins TRBV7-3 to TRBJ2-6; D is ambiguous. Germline CDR1 is SGHTA and CDR2 is FQGTGA. The CDR3 is 13 amino acids. CDR3 amino acids: CAGSPLGANVLTF. CDR3 bases: TGTGCCGGCAGCCCCCTCGGGGCCAACGTCCTGACTTTC.

This clonotype was counted ten times or more. The rearrangement links TRBV28 to TRBJ2-3; 8 bases map to TRBD2. Germline CDR1 is MDHEN and CDR2 is SYDVKM. J gave up 7 bases and V 7 bases, and 10 bases lay outside the gene matches. The CDR3 has 14 residues. In DNA form, the CDR3 reads TGTGCCAGCACCTCCAGCGGGGGCGTAAATACGCAGTATTTT. This sequence encodes CASTSSGGVNTQYF.

This clonotype has a handful of counts. This sequence joins TRBV10-2 and TRBJ1-5; D is perhaps TRBD1 (5 bases). Per germline, CDR1 WSHSY and CDR2 SAAADI. Deletions cut 6 bases from V and 1 base from J, with 13 bases between. This CDR3 has 15 amino acids. The CDR3 coding sequence is TGCGCCAGCAGCGGAGACAGATTGAGCAATCAGCCCCAGCATTTT. This codes for CASSGDRLSNQPQHF.

This chain connects TRBV27 to TRBJ2-1; TRBD2 agrees at 7 bases. CDR1 and CDR2 (germline): MNHEY, SMNVEV (reference sequence). V was pared by 2 bases and J by 11 bases, with 9 bases of the junction left unmatched. This CDR3 is built from 14 residues. CDR3 nucleotide sequence: TGTGCCAGCAGTTTAACCGGAGCGGGAACAAAGCAGTTCTTC. This gives the protein CASSLTGAGTKQFF.

This clonotype has at least ten counts. The chain employs TRBV6-1 and TRBJ1-1; D possibly corresponds to TRBD1 (5 bases). V shed 7 bases and J shed 8 bases, with 20 bases lying between them. The CDR3 has 14 residues. Per germline, CDR1 MNHNS and CDR2 SASEGT. The chain's CDR3 is CASTTLEGFLEAFF. The CDR3 DNA reads as TGTGCCAGCACAACCCTCGAGGGGTTTTTGGAAGCTTTCTTT.

The chain is built from TRBV4-2 and TRBJ1-1; no definite D call. V lost 0 bases to trimming and J lost 1 base, with 9 bases between them. The CDR3 consists of 15 residues. Germline assignment: CDR1 LGHNA and CDR2 YNFKEQ. The CDR3 loop is CASSQETLGNTEAFF. In DNA form, the CDR3 reads TGTGCCAGCAGCCAAGAGACATTGGGGAACACTGAAGCTTTCTTT.

In its sample, this clonotype was seen many times. The chain couples TRBV30 to TRBJ1-5; D is ambiguous. This CDR3 has 13 residues. The germline V gene encodes CDR1 GTSNPN and CDR2 SVGIG (reference sequence). V lost 2 bases, J lost 4 bases, and 9 bases lay in between. The CDR3 loop is CAWSPDGNQPQHF. The CDR3, as DNA: TGTGCCTGGAGTCCAGACGGGAATCAGCCCCAGCATTTT.

Many counts were recorded for this clonotype. The chain employs TRBV3-1 and TRBJ2-5; D possibly uses TRBD1 or TRBD2 (5 bases each). Trimming pared 0 bases from V and 5 bases from J, leaving 13 bases between. There are 15 residues in the CDR3. Per the germline V gene, CDR1 is LGHDT and CDR2 is YNNKEL (reference sequence). The CDR3 loop reads CASSQDQGPWETQYF. CDR3 in DNA: TGTGCCAGCAGCCAAGACCAGGGACCGTGGGAGACCCAGTACTTC.

The V call is TRBV20-1, the J call TRBJ1-1; D is perhaps TRBD1 (6 bases). Looked up from germline, CDR1 is DFQATT and CDR2 is SNEGSKA (reference sequence). V lost 4 bases to trimming and J lost 4 bases, with 13 bases between them. This CDR3 has 13 amino acids. The CDR3: CSAIWGLSTEAFF. CDR3 bases: TGCAGTGCTATCTGGGGGCTGAGCACTGAAGCTTTCTTT.

This clonotype was found many times. This chain connects TRBV25-1 to TRBJ2-1; 8 positions match TRBD1. The CDR3 totals 16 residues. V trimming: 0 bases; J trimming: 8 bases; junction bases outside the gene matches: 9. Germline V gene data show CDR1 as MGHDK and CDR2 as SYGVNS. The chain's CDR3 is CASSEYSGGEVDEQFF. The DNA of the CDR3 is TGTGCCAGCAGTGAATATTCAGGGGGCGAAGTAGATGAGCAGTTCTTC.

This clonotype occurred many times. The chain links TRBV6-2 or TRBV6-3 to TRBJ2-1; D gene unclear. Germline V CDR1 and CDR2: MNHEY, SVGEGT. V lost 6 bases and J 9 bases, leaving 18 bases between the germline ends. The CDR3 length is 14 residues. As DNA, the CDR3 is TGTGCCAGCAGGCCGGGCCCCTCTGTAAGTGAGCAGTTCTTC. Translating gives CASRPGPSVSEQFF.

This clonotype has a count of ten or more. V and J are TRBV7-9 and TRBJ1-1; maybe TRBD1 (5 bases). Trimming pared 5 bases from V and 0 bases from J, leaving 13 bases between. Germline CDR1 is SEHNR and CDR2 is FQNEAQ (reference sequence). The CDR3 is made up of 15 amino acids. In DNA, the CDR3 is TGTGCCAGCAGCCCCACGGGACTTTTGAACACTGAAGCTTTCTTT. Translating gives CASSPTGLLNTEAFF.

There are many counts of this clonotype. The chain carries TRBV3-1 and TRBJ2-5; possible D gene TRBD2, 6 bases. Germline-derived CDR1 and CDR2 are LGHDT and YNNKEL (reference sequence). Deletions cut 2 bases from V and 1 base from J, with 11 bases between. The CDR3 consists of 15 residues. The CDR3 region is CASSQMTGGQETQYF. For the CDR3, the DNA is TGTGCCAGCAGCCAAATGACCGGGGGCCAAGAGACCCAGTACTTC.

The sample holds many counts of this clonotype. CDR3 loop: CASSLLAVGEQFF. CDR3 DNA sequence: TGTGCCAGCAGCTTATTAGCGGTGGGTGAGCAGTTCTTC. The V and J genes are TRBV7-2 and TRBJ2-1; maybe TRBD2 (6 bases). CDR1 is SGHTA and CDR2 is FQGNSA in the germline V gene. This CDR3 spans 13 amino acids. Trimming took 2 bases from V and 9 from J, leaving 11 bases between them.

The chain links TRBV6-5 to TRBJ2-3, with D maybe TRBD1 (5 bases). The V gene lost 2 bases and the J gene lost 1 base, with 7 bases spanning the gap. This CDR3 spans 14 amino acids. The germline V gene encodes CDR1 MNHEY and CDR2 SVGAGI. The CDR3 spells CASSYGAGTDTQYF. The CDR3 bases are TGTGCCAGCAGTTACGGGGCGGGCACAGATACGCAGTATTTT.

This clonotype has at least ten counts. The V and J genes are TRBV20-1 and TRBJ1-1, with D possibly matching TRBD1 (6 bases). Trimming removed 7 bases from V and 2 bases from J, with 17 bases in between. Germline-derived CDR1 and CDR2 are DFQATT and SNEGSKA (reference sequence). CDR3 length: 14 residues. CDR3 sequence: CSGKGPGANTEAFF. The CDR3, as DNA: TGCAGTGGTAAAGGGCCGGGGGCAAACACTGAAGCTTTCTTT.

This clonotype has ten or more counts. The rearrangement joins TRBV6-4 to TRBJ2-3; D possibly corresponds to TRBD2 (6 bases). The CDR3 length is 15 residues. Germline V lookup: CDR1 MRHNA, CDR2 SNTAGT. V gave up 2 bases and J gave up 1 base, with 10 bases separating them. CDR3 nucleotides: TGTGCCAGCAGTGACGGGGCGGGGCGCACAGATACGCAGTATTTT. This translates into CASSDGAGRTDTQYF.

This clonotype showed up many times. This sequence joins TRBV2 and TRBJ1-1; a weak D match, TRBD1 (5 bases). V was trimmed by 5 bases and J by 3 bases, leaving 10 bases between them. CDR3 size: 13 residues. The germline CDR1 and CDR2 sequences are SNHLY and FYNNEI. CDR3 DNA sequence: TGTGCCAGCAGTCCTGGGGCCTACACTGAAGCTTTCTTT. This gives the protein CASSPGAYTEAFF.